This T cell receptor beta chain came from a study of memory CD4+ T cells and cytomegalovirus serostatus. Study-wide background: Healthy Belgian adult donors included about nine CMV-positive and 24 CMV-negative people. General study results and limits: The CMV-associated TCR signature appears largely within the CD4+ memory repertoire.

Single viable CD3+CD4+CD8-CD45RO+ cells were sorted as the memory CD4+ T cells. The repertoire was sequenced with immunoSEQ multiplex PCR; TCRdb's copy has only in-frame clones and lacks some. In the table there are just under 60,000 clones, about 81% of which are singletons. Germline lookup yields CDR1 SGHRS and CDR2 YFSETQ. The CDR3 sequence is 14 residues long. The V and J ends lost 3 bases and 4 bases, in that order; junction bases with no gene match: 1. As concerns this clone: Its antigen is undetermined.

Input material: memory CD4+ T cells from blood. The receptor comes from an adult in good health and CMV-seronegative. This sequence joins TRBV5-1 and TRBJ2-5, with TRBD2 identical over 12 bases. The CDR3 bases are TGCGCCAGCAGCTCGACTAGCGGGAGAGAGACCCAGTACTTC. It codes for CASSSTSGRETQYF. The full variable domain, completed using reference TRBV5-1 and TRBJ2-5, is KAGVTQTPRYLIKTRGQQVTLSCSPISGHRSVSWYQQTPGQGLQFLFEYFSETQRNKGNFPGRFSGRQFSNSRSEMNVSTLELGDSALYLCASSSTSGRETQYFGPGTRLLVL.